A single sample gave rise to the 20 T cell receptor beta chains below, sequenced in a study of T-cell reconstitution after alpha-beta-depleted transplantation in children. The library targeted TCRbeta and was prepared with unique molecular identifiers. MiXCR, applied by TCRdb to the PCR reads, yields one record per CDR3 protein. The table includes hundreds of thousands of distinct CDR3 sequences, around an eighth detected once. The sample was PBMCs from the stem cell graft donor, taken from the stem cell graft. Every receptor here comes from a human donor who donated a stem cell graft to a child with combined immunodeficiency.

The chain combines TRBV11-1 with TRBJ2-3; 9 positions agree with TRBD2. Germline V CDR1 and CDR2: SGHAT, FQDESV (reference sequence). The CDR3 loop spans 15 amino acids. V trimming: 4 bases; J trimming: 9 bases; junction bases outside the gene matches: 11. The DNA of the CDR3 is TGTGCCAGCAGCTGGGGGACTAGCCGGGAGAAGACGCAGTATTTT. It is translated as CASSWGTSREKTQYF.

This clonotype was seen at least ten times. This chain links TRBV10-3 with TRBJ2-7; D may match TRBD1 or TRBD2 (5 bases each). The CDR3 is 13 residues long. With 5 bases removed from V and 5 bases from J, the gap between germline ends came to 13 bases. Per the germline V gene, CDR1 is ENHRY and CDR2 is SYGVKD. The CDR3 is CAISRDGVNEQYF. The CDR3 region has the DNA TGTGCCATCAGTAGGGACGGTGTAAACGAGCAGTACTTC.

The table lists this clonotype with a few counts. The rearrangement joins TRBV29-1 to TRBJ2-5; D may match TRBD1 or TRBD2 (5 bases each). Germline-derived CDR1 and CDR2 are SQVTM and ANQGSEA. The CDR3 loop spans 13 amino acids. V dropped 2 bases and J dropped 3 bases, with 10 bases sitting between them. CDR3 loop: CSVEQGREETQYF. Written as DNA, the CDR3 is TGCAGCGTTGAACAGGGACGGGAAGAGACCCAGTACTTC.

This clonotype was observed a handful of times. This sequence joins TRBV6-2 or TRBV6-3 and TRBJ2-1; D not resolved. The CDR3 consists of 14 residues. The V end lost 0 bases, the J end lost 4 bases, and 7 bases lay between the germline ends. Germline lookup yields CDR1 MNHEY and CDR2 SVGEGT. Here the CDR3 reads CASSYSQKYNEQFF. In DNA, the CDR3 is TGTGCCAGCAGTTACTCCCAGAAATACAATGAGCAGTTCTTC.

The genes are TRBV9 and TRBJ2-5, with 8 positions matching TRBD2. The CDR3 extends over 13 amino acids. Per the germline V gene, CDR1 is SGDLS and CDR2 is YYNGEE. Trimming cost V 4 bases and J 7 bases; bases outside gene matches: 6. The CDR3, as DNA: TGTGCCAGCAGCCCGGGGGGGCATGGGACCCAGTACTTC. Translating it yields CASSPGGHGTQYF.

This clonotype has only a few counts. The rearrangement uses TRBV5-6 and TRBJ2-7; 9 nucleotides match TRBD1. The CDR3 contains 15 residues. V dropped 6 bases and J dropped 4; count of bases not matched to a gene: 11. Germline CDR1 SGHDT, CDR2 YYEEEE. The CDR3 sequence is CASTWFDRGSYEQYF. In nucleotides, the CDR3 is TGTGCCAGCACCTGGTTTGACAGGGGGTCTTACGAGCAGTACTTC.

There are a few counts of this clonotype. The rearrangement links TRBV9 to TRBJ2-7; TRBD1 matches 9 bases. J lost 3 bases, V lost 0 bases, and 7 bases had no gene match. CDR1 SGDLS and CDR2 YYNGEE come from the germline V gene. This CDR3 contains 16 residues. The CDR3 region is CASSVVGTGSFYEQYF. In DNA, the CDR3 is TGTGCCAGCAGCGTAGTTGGGACAGGGAGTTTCTACGAGCAGTACTTC.

This clonotype was seen a few times. CDR3 residues: CSASPQDGTDTQYF. The CDR3 DNA is TGCAGTGCTAGCCCTCAGGACGGTACAGATACGCAGTATTTT. The J gene is TRBJ2-3, the V gene TRBV20-1; no definite D call. Germline lookup yields CDR1 DFQATT and CDR2 SNEGSKA (reference sequence). V lost 3 bases, J lost 3 bases, and 13 bases lay in between. The CDR3 totals 14 residues.

This clonotype was detected ten times or more. The rearrangement joins TRBV12-3 or TRBV12-4 to TRBJ2-1, with 13 bases that match TRBD2. This CDR3 is 18 amino acids long. V shed 4 bases, J shed 4 bases, and the junction held 10 bases outside the gene matches. The DNA of the CDR3 is TGTGCCAGCAGTTCTCTTGGGACTAGCGGGATCTTTTACAATGAGCAGTTCTTC. Its protein is CASSSLGTSGIFYNEQFF.

This clonotype was seen ten or more times. This chain uses TRBV29-1 with TRBJ2-1; maybe TRBD1 (6 bases). V was cut by 5 bases and J by 10 bases, with 18 bases left in between. Germline values: CDR1 SQVTM, CDR2 ANQGSEA. The CDR3 runs to 13 residues. CDR3 nucleotides: TGCAGCGTTAGGGACACCGAGAGGAGAGAGCAGTTCTTC. Protein sequence: CSVRDTERREQFF.

A few counts support this clonotype. This chain connects TRBV5-5 to TRBJ2-3; 7 bases fit TRBD2. The germline gives CDR1 SGHKS, CDR2 YYEKEE (reference sequence). V shed 1 base and J 3 bases; nucleotides not matched to a gene: 8. This CDR3 is built from 16 residues. The CDR3 sequence: CASSLLERGGTDTQYF. Written as DNA, the CDR3 is TGTGCCAGCAGCTTGCTGGAGCGGGGAGGGACAGATACGCAGTATTTT. Full variable domain (outside the CDR3, taken from reference TRBV5-5 and TRBJ2-3): DAGVTQSPTHLIKTRGQQVTLRCSPISGHKSVSWYQQVLGQGPQFIFQYYEKEERGRGNFPDRFSARQFPNYSSELNVNALLLGDSALYLCASSLLERGGTDTQYFGPGTRLTVL.

This clonotype was observed a handful of times. The chain has TRBV18 and TRBJ1-1; D might be TRBD1 (5 bases). Trimming stripped 2 bases from V and 7 bases from J, with 5 bases between. The germline V gene encodes CDR1 KGHSH and CDR2 LQKENI. The CDR3 totals 11 residues. CDR3 residues: CASSPRGEAFF. The CDR3 DNA reads as TGTGCCAGCTCACCAAGGGGTGAAGCTTTCTTT.

This clonotype was counted at least ten times. The chain couples TRBV7-3 to TRBJ2-3, with D perhaps TRBD1 (6 bases). Germline assignment: CDR1 SGHTA and CDR2 FQGTGA. The V gene lost 5 bases and the J gene lost 2 bases, with 11 bases spanning the gap. This CDR3 spans 14 amino acids. CDR3 region: CASSPGQTTDTQYF. CDR3 in DNA: TGTGCCAGCAGCCCAGGACAGACCACAGATACGCAGTATTTT.

This clonotype has at least ten counts. The V gene is TRBV20-1, the J gene TRBJ2-7; D is undetermined. Trimming pared 3 bases from V and 2 bases from J, leaving 8 bases between. In germline, CDR1 is DFQATT, CDR2 SNEGSKA (reference sequence). The CDR3 is 12 amino acids. CDR3 loop: CSASRLAYEQYF. The CDR3 DNA sequence: TGCAGTGCTAGCAGGCTAGCCTACGAGCAGTACTTC.

The chain has TRBV7-9 and TRBJ1-2; TRBD1 might be the D (6 bases). The germline gives CDR1 SEHNR, CDR2 FQNEAQ (reference sequence). The CDR3 is 13 amino acids. V was shortened by 7 bases and J by 6 bases, with 15 bases between the two germline ends. CDR3 in amino acids: CASNAQGRDGYTF. The DNA of the CDR3 is TGTGCCAGCAACGCCCAGGGGAGGGATGGCTACACCTTC.

The genes are TRBV20-1 and TRBJ2-1; 11 bases match TRBD2. Germline CDR1 reads DFQATT; CDR2 reads SNEGSKA (reference sequence). This CDR3 spans 14 amino acids. The V gene end was trimmed by 4 bases and the J gene end by 7 bases; junction bases not matched to a gene: 6. For the CDR3, the DNA is TGCAGTGCTAATAGCGGGAGGGCTGGAAATGAGCAGTTCTTC. Translated: CSANSGRAGNEQFF.

There are many counts of this clonotype. The chain carries TRBV29-1 and TRBJ2-7; D might be TRBD1 (6 bases). V lost 3 bases and J lost 2, with 17 bases in between. Germline values: CDR1 SQVTM, CDR2 ANQGSEA. This CDR3 has 15 amino acids. CDR3 loop: CSVEARTGTTYEQYF. CDR3 in DNA: TGCAGCGTTGAGGCCCGAACAGGGACGACCTACGAGCAGTACTTC.

The V call is TRBV20-1, the J call TRBJ2-5; no clear D. V shed 1 base and J shed 0 bases, with 9 bases lying between them. CDR1 and CDR2 (germline): DFQATT, SNEGSKA (reference sequence). The length of the CDR3 is 14 residues. The CDR3 here is CSARGPQYQETQYF. Here the CDR3 DNA reads TGCAGTGCTAGAGGTCCCCAATACCAAGAGACCCAGTACTTC.

The genes are TRBV28 and TRBJ1-2, with D possibly being TRBD1 (5 bases). Germline-derived CDR1 and CDR2 are MDHEN and SYDVKM. The length of the CDR3 is 14 residues. Between the trimmed V and J ends, which lost 7 bases and 0 bases, there was a span of 12 bases. For the CDR3, the DNA is TGTGCCAGCACGTTCGGGGGGGCTAACTATGGCTACACCTTC. Its translation: CASTFGGANYGYTF.

This clonotype was detected a few times. The chain uses TRBV27 and TRBJ2-7; 9 nucleotides line up with TRBD1. Germline values: CDR1 MNHEY, CDR2 SMNVEV (reference sequence). This CDR3 comprises 16 residues. The trim removed 4 bases at V and 3 bases at J, leaving 10 bases unmatched. The CDR3 bases are TGTGCCAGCAGTTACGGGACAGGGCTTAACAACTACGAGCAGTACTTC. The encoded protein is CASSYGTGLNNYEQYF.